Shown below are 10 T cell receptor beta chains from a single sample sequenced in a study of blood T cell repertoires in COVID-19. Generated by immunoSEQ multiplex PCR, the TCRdb table keeps only in-frame clones and is missing some. Of some 490,000 clones listed, 80% to 90% were seen once; the top ten hold more than 7.5%. Sequenced sample: PBMCs or T cells enriched from blood (not recorded which). These receptors were obtained from a woman aged 55-70 years who had recovered from COVID-19.

The CDR3 coding sequence is TGCGCCAGCAGCTTGGTAGGGGCCGGAGGGGCCAACGTCCTGACTTTC. Protein product: CASSLVGAGGANVLTF. The chain employs TRBV5-1 and TRBJ2-6, with a weak D call TRBD1 (5 bases). The CDR3 length is 16 residues. Trimming removed 0 bases from V and 4 bases from J, with 11 bases in between. The germline gives CDR1 SGHRS, CDR2 YFSETQ.

The V call is TRBV12-3 or TRBV12-4, the J call TRBJ1-2; 8 bases map to TRBD1. This CDR3 has 13 amino acids. The V gene end was trimmed by 5 bases and the J gene end by 3 bases; junction bases not matched to a gene: 2. The CDR3 nucleotides read TGTGCCAGCAGTCCGGGACAGGACTATGGCTACACCTTC. It translates to CASSPGQDYGYTF.

The rearrangement uses TRBV7-2 and TRBJ1-3, with D possibly being TRBD1 (6 bases). This CDR3 spans 16 amino acids. Trimming left V 0 bases short and J 0 bases short, with 9 bases between. Per the germline V gene, CDR1 is SGHTA and CDR2 is FQGNSA. In DNA form, the CDR3 reads TGTGCCAGCAGCTTAGCGGGACAAAACTCTGGAAACACCATATATTTT. Its protein product is CASSLAGQNSGNTIYF.

In nucleotides, the CDR3 is TGTGCCAGCACCGACAGGTACAATGAGCAGTTCTTC. This gives the protein CASTDRYNEQFF. The chain carries TRBV28 and TRBJ2-1, with D possibly TRBD1 on 6 matching bases. In germline, CDR1 is MDHEN, CDR2 SYDVKM. The CDR3 contains 12 residues. V lost 7 bases and J lost 4, with 8 bases in between.

The chain carries TRBV7-8 and TRBJ1-1, with D tentatively TRBD1 (6 bases). The CDR3 runs to 11 residues. The V gene's germline CDR1 is SGHVS and CDR2 FQNEAQ. The germline V and J ends were trimmed by 5 bases and 8 bases, with 9 bases remaining between them. The CDR3 region has the DNA TGTGCCAGCAGCCCCGGACAGGAAGCTTTCTTT. As protein: CASSPGQEAFF. The full variable domain, completed using reference TRBV7-8 and TRBJ1-1, is GAGVSQSPRYKVAKRGQDVALRCDPISGHVSLFWYQQALGQGPEFLTYFQNEAQLDKSGLPSDRFFAERPEGSVSTLKIQRTQQEDSAVYLCASSPGQEAFFGQGTRLTVV.

This chain links TRBV18 with TRBJ2-7; 9 nucleotides align to TRBD1. This CDR3 contains 15 residues. V lost 4 bases, J lost 6 bases, and 10 bases stayed unmatched. Germline V gene sequence: CDR1 KGHSH, CDR2 LQKENI. The DNA for the CDR3 is TGTGCCAGCTCACGCAGGGGACAGGGTCTATCCGAGCAGTACGTC. It translates to CASSRRGQGLSEQYV.

V gene TRBV6-5 combines with J gene TRBJ1-1, with no clear D. From germline, CDR1 is MNHEY and CDR2 SVGAGI. The V end was cut by 7 bases, the J end by 5 bases, with 14 bases between. The CDR3 sequence is 13 residues long. The CDR3 sequence is CASIGRRGTEAFF. The CDR3 DNA follows: TGTGCCAGCATAGGCCGGAGAGGAACTGAAGCTTTCTTT.

The genes are TRBV24-1 and TRBJ2-2; tentatively, D is TRBD2 (5 bases). Trimming left V 5 bases short and J 5 bases short, with 11 bases between. Germline CDR1 KGHDR, CDR2 SFDVKD. This CDR3 is 14 amino acids long. This chain's CDR3 is CATSGGLGTGELFF. The CDR3 DNA is TGTGCCACCAGTGGAGGGTTGGGGACCGGGGAGCTGTTTTTT.

This clone was seen only once. The chain uses TRBV7-2 and TRBJ1-1; D perhaps matches TRBD1 (6 bases). Germline V gene lookup returns CDR1 SGHTA and CDR2 FQGNSA. CDR3 length: 14 amino acids. The ends were cut back, 5 bases at V and 11 bases at J, with 21 bases in the middle. The CDR3 DNA sequence: TGTGCCAGCAGCCTCGACAGGTTCCCAATGTTGGCTTTCTTT. Amino acid sequence: CASSLDRFPMLAFF.

The chain uses TRBV2 and TRBJ2-7; TRBD1 agrees at 8 bases. This CDR3 comprises 12 residues. The germline V gene encodes CDR1 SNHLY and CDR2 FYNNEI. After removal of 6 bases from V and 2 bases from J, the junction contained 0 bases not matched to a gene. The CDR3 DNA follows: TGTGCCAGCAGGGACAGGGCCTACGAGCAGTACTTC. It is translated as CASRDRAYEQYF.